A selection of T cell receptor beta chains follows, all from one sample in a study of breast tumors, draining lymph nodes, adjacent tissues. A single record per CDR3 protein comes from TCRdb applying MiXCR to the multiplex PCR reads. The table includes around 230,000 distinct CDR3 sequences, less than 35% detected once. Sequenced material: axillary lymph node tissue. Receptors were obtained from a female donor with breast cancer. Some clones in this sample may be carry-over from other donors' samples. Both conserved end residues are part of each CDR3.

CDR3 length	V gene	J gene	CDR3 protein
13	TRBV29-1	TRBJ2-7	CSLEPGQSYEQYF
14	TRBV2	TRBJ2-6	CASQSHSGANVLTF
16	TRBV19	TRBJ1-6	CASSPPETPPNSPLHF
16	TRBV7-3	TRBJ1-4	CASSTGTGGGSEKLFF
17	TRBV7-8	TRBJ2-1	CASSLEAGGASYNEQFF
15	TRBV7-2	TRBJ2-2	CASSPRFRTTGELFF
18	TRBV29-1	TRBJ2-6	CSVEVWTSGGTGANVLTF
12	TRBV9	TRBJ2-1	CASSKTGNEQFF
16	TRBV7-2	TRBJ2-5	CASSPGTSGGGETQYF
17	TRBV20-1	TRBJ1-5	CSAEGTSGRGPYQPQHF